The source of this TCR beta chain is a study of naive and memory T cell subsets. The beta constant-region primer was an equimolar mix of two oligonucleotides covering TRBC1 and TRBC2. Four rounds of PCR amplified the ligated cDNA using nested alpha and beta constant-region primers plus SP2. One entry per CDR3 protein results from TCRdb running MiXCR on the UMI-ligation and nested PCR reads. The sample yields tens of thousands of distinct CDR3 sequences, approximately 17% seen once. The table lists this clonotype with many counts. Per germline, CDR1 SGHVS and CDR2 FQNEAQ. The CDR3 extends over 13 amino acids. The V end lost 3 bases, the J end lost 7 bases, and 10 bases lay between the germline ends.

This TCR was sampled from a human donor in good health. This rearrangement joins TRBV7-8 to TRBJ2-1; TRBD1 is a possible D gene (5 bases). Material for sequencing was effector memory CD4+ T cells from blood. Subset here: effector memory, CD45RA- CD27-. This CDR3 reads CASSLNQGNEQFF. CDR3 nucleotide sequence: TGTGCCAGCAGCTTGAATCAGGGTAATGAGCAGTTCTTC.